Below are 11 T cell receptor beta chains sequenced from a single sample in a study of blood T cell repertoires in COVID-19. The method was immunoSEQ multiplex PCR; TCRdb's version includes in-frame clones alone and lacks a portion of them. Seen here are about 160,000 clones, approximately 90% observed once, and the top ten hold 4.8%. Sequenced sample: peripheral blood. The receptors stem from a man aged 25-45 years with COVID-19, enrolled during active disease.

The CDR3 is CATAGAGRTEAFF. The CDR3 DNA is TGTGCCACCGCGGGAGCTGGTAGGACTGAAGCTTTCTTT. This chain joins TRBV15 and TRBJ1-1; D is undetermined. With 8 bases removed from V and 5 bases from J, the gap between germline ends came to 15 bases. The CDR3 has 13 amino acids. The germline V gene has CDR1 LNHNV and CDR2 YYDKDF (reference sequence). Looking up the rest from reference TRBV15 and TRBJ1-1 gives the full variable domain: DAMVIQNPRYQVTQFGKPVTLSCSQTLNHNVMYWYQQKSSQAPKLLFHYYDKDFNNEADTPDNFQSRRPNTSFCFLDIRSPGLGDTAMYLCATAGAGRTEAFFGQGTRLTVV.

There are a few counts of this clone. The chain carries TRBV7-2 and TRBJ2-1, with no clear D. CDR1 and CDR2 from the germline V gene are SGHTA and FQGNSA. The CDR3 has 15 amino acids. V was clipped by 1 base and J by 8 bases, with 15 bases between them. The CDR3 DNA sequence: TGTGCCAGCAGCTTAGTTTGGTTCGGCAGGCATGAGCAGTTCTTC. As protein: CASSLVWFGRHEQFF.

The chain combines TRBV19 with TRBJ2-7; no firm D call. With 4 bases removed from V and 0 bases from J, the gap between germline ends came to 7 bases. Germline CDR1 is LNHDA and CDR2 is SQIVND (reference sequence). The CDR3 consists of 13 residues. The CDR3 DNA reads as TGTGCCAGTAGTAGCTCAGGCTCCTACGAGCAGTACTTC. Encoded protein: CASSSSGSYEQYF.

The rearrangement links TRBV7-3 to TRBJ1-1; D perhaps matches TRBD1 (6 bases). The CDR3 is 14 amino acids. Per the germline V gene, CDR1 is SGHTA and CDR2 is FQGTGA. V was cut by 5 bases and J by 0 bases, with 10 bases left in between. The CDR3 DNA is TGTGCCAGCAGCGCGGACAGAATGAACACTGAAGCTTTCTTT. Protein sequence: CASSADRMNTEAFF.

This CDR3 reads CSGSGGYEQYF. The DNA of the CDR3 is TGCAGTGGGTCAGGGGGGTACGAGCAGTACTTC. The V gene is TRBV20-1, the J gene TRBJ2-7; D perhaps matches TRBD1 (7 bases). V lost 7 bases and J 4 bases, leaving 11 bases between the germline ends. CDR1 and CDR2 from the germline V gene are DFQATT and SNEGSKA (reference sequence). CDR3 length equals 11 residues.

The chain has TRBV13 and TRBJ1-1, with no clear D. Trimming cost V 6 bases and J 8 bases, with 16 bases left between them. Germline V gives CDR1 PRHDT, CDR2 FYEKMQ (reference sequence). The length of the CDR3 is 13 residues. The CDR3 DNA reads as TGTGCCAGCAGTCCTCGCCCAGCCGGGGAAGCTTTCTTT. Its translation: CASSPRPAGEAFF.

The genes are TRBV6-5 and TRBJ1-6; D possibly corresponds to TRBD1 (6 bases). Per the germline V gene, CDR1 is MNHEY and CDR2 is SVGAGI. Deletions cut 6 bases from V and 9 bases from J, with 15 bases between. The CDR3 length is 14 residues. The CDR3 coding sequence is TGTGCCAGCAGCATAACAGGGAGTGTTTCACCCCTCCACTTT. Its protein product is CASSITGSVSPLHF.

This sequence joins TRBV7-9 and TRBJ2-1; TRBD2 matches at 12 bases. The germline CDR1 and CDR2 sequences are SEHNR and FQNEAQ (reference sequence). The length of the CDR3 is 18 residues. V trimming: 3 bases; J trimming: 5 bases; junction bases outside the gene matches: 11. Written as DNA, the CDR3 is TGTGCCAGCAGCTTGGAACTAGCGGGGGGCCCTTTTAACAATGAGCAGTTCTTC. This translates into CASSLELAGGPFNNEQFF.

Of note for this clone: Other DNA sequences of this sample code for an identical CDR3. The rearrangement uses TRBV4-2 and TRBJ2-7; 10 nucleotides agree with TRBD1. V lost 2 bases, J lost 3 bases, and 4 bases stayed unmatched. The CDR3 runs 15 residues. Germline CDR1 and CDR2: LGHNA and YNFKEQ. CDR3 sequence reads: CASSQRDRGFYEQYF. CDR3 bases: TGTGCCAGCAGCCAAAGGGACAGGGGTTTCTACGAGCAGTACTTC.

The chain employs TRBV19 and TRBJ1-2; 8 nucleotides line up with TRBD1. This CDR3 has 17 amino acids. V trimming: 1 base; J trimming: 1 base; junction bases outside the gene matches: 8. Germline CDR1 LNHDA, CDR2 SQIVND (reference sequence). The CDR3 here is CASSIATGDRHNYGYTF. CDR3 sequence (DNA): TGTGCCAGTAGTATAGCCACCGGGGACAGGCATAACTATGGCTACACCTTC.

This chain joins TRBV9 and TRBJ1-5, with D possibly being TRBD1 (6 bases). Trimming pared 5 bases from V and 0 bases from J, leaving 12 bases between. The V gene's germline CDR1 is SGDLS and CDR2 YYNGEE. The CDR3 is 15 residues long. CDR3 amino acids: CASSPGHSSNQPQHF. CDR3 in DNA: TGTGCCAGCAGTCCGGGACACTCTAGCAATCAGCCCCAGCATTTT.